Given below is one T cell receptor (beta chain) in context. Its antigen is as yet unknown. After removal of 5 bases from V and 3 bases from J, the junction contained 18 bases not matched to a gene. The CDR3 spans 17 residues. Germline CDR1 is DFQATT and CDR2 is SNEGSKA (reference sequence). TCRdb reprocessed the 5' RACE reads with MiXCR, giving one entry per CDR3 protein. The table lists around 300,000 distinct CDR3 sequences, roughly 15% of them singletons, with approximately 22% in the top ten. The data originate from a study of T-cell memory formation after mild COVID-19. Study-level findings and limits: A subset of responding clones appeared in pre-infection memory, suggesting cross-reactive memory joined.

Material: PBMCs or a T cell subset sorted from them (not recorded which). This TCR was sampled from a man younger than 30 who had mild COVID-19 (a few samples of this study predate the infection). Cell type and time point are not known. The rearrangement joins TRBV20-1 to TRBJ2-5; 7 bases fit TRBD2. The CDR3 region has the DNA TGCAGTGCTCAAGCGGGAAGGGACCTTGGACGAAAAGAGACCCAGTACTTC. Its protein is CSAQAGRDLGRKETQYF.